The sequence of this T cell receptor (beta chain) was determined in a study of blood T cell repertoires in COVID-19. For the study at large: PBMCs, B-cell-depleted T cells, or T cells were the source of the cDNA or gDNA that made up the material.

Original processing notes: Researchers report that nucleated cell counts were estimated from reference gene primer amplification. Only in-frame clones appear in the TCRdb table, and some are missing; sequencing was by immunoSEQ multiplex PCR. V, J and clone size derive from that table, while D and trimming were established from the DNA sequence. The repertoire holds more than 25,000 clones, with about nine tenths as singletons. V lost 5 bases and J 4 bases, leaving 14 bases between the germline ends. The CDR3 contains 14 residues. Germline V gene data show CDR1 as SGHTA and CDR2 as FQGTGA. Input material: peripheral blood. This receptor was taken from a man aged 70 or older with active or convalescent COVID-19. V is TRBV7-3 and J is TRBJ1-1, with D tentatively TRBD1 (5 bases). The CDR3 DNA reads as TGTGCCAGCAGCCAACAGGTCGGGTCCACTGAAGCTTTCTTT. Its protein is CASSQQVGSTEAFF.